The clone carrying this TCR beta chain was detected only once. V lost 0 bases, J lost 10 bases, and 8 bases lay in between. Per germline, CDR1 SGHKS and CDR2 YYEKEE (reference sequence). CDR3 length: 12 amino acids. Sequencing used immunoSEQ multiplex PCR; TCRdb keeps in-frame clones, though not all of them. Of over a million clones listed, approximately 80% are singletons. The entry originates in a study of shared clonotypes between healthy human individuals. Sequencing input: memory CD4+ T cells from PBMCs. The sample's subset: CD45RA-negative fraction. This sequence joins TRBV5-5 and TRBJ2-1; D not resolved. The receptor comes from a man between 18 and 35 years old in good health. Some clones in this sample may be carry-over from other donors' samples. CDR3 DNA: TGTGCCAGCAGCTTGGAGTTGAGAGAGCAGTTCTTC. Its protein is CASSLELREQFF.